Described below is a single T cell receptor (beta chain) sequence and its context. V was clipped by 5 bases and J by 1 base, with 15 bases between them. The CDR3 has 16 residues. The germline V gene encodes CDR1 MDHEN and CDR2 SYDVKM. The data stem from a study of blood T cell repertoires in COVID-19. Study context: Some COVID-19 samples were acute and others convalescent; all came from the United States, Italy and Spain.

Here immunoSEQ multiplex PCR was the method, and the copy in TCRdb shows in-frame clones only, minus some. The data hold roughly 310,000 clones, with roughly 90% observed a single time. The chain carries TRBV28 and TRBJ1-5; a possible D gene is TRBD1 (5 bases). The clonotype was recovered from a woman between 45 and 60 years old with active or convalescent COVID-19. The source material was peripheral blood. The CDR3 here is CASSPRGLRSNQPQHF. CDR3 DNA sequence: TGTGCCAGCAGTCCCCGGGGACTGCGGAGCAATCAGCCCCAGCATTTT.